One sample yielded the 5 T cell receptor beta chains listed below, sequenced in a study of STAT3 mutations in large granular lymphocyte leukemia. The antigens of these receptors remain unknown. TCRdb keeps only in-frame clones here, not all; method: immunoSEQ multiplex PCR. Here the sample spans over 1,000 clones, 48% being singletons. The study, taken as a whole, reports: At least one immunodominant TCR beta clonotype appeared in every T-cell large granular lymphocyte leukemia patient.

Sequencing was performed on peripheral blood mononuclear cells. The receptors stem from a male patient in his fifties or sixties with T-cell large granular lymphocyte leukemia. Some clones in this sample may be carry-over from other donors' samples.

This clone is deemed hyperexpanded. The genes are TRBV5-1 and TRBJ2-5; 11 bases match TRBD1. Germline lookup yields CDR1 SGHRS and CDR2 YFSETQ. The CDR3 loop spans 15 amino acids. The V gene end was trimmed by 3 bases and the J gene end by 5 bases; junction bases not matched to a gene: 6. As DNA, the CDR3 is TGCGCCAGCAGCTCGGACAGGGGGCAGGGGGAGACCCAGTACTTC. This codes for CASSSDRGQGETQYF.

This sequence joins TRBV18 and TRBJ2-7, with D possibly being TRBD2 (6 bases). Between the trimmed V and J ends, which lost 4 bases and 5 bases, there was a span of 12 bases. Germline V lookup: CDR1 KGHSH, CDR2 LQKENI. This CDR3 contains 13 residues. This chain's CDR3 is CASSRGTPDEQYF. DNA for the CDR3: TGTGCCAGCTCACGCGGGACTCCCGACGAGCAGTACTTC. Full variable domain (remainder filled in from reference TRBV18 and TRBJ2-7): NAGVMQNPRHLVRRRGQEARLRCSPMKGHSHVYWYRQLPEEGLKFMVYLQKENIIDESGMPKERFSAEFPKEGPSILRIQQVVRGDSAAYFCASSRGTPDEQYFGPGTRLTVT.

This chain's CDR3 is CASSPAVGEQYF. The CDR3 DNA is TGTGCCAGCTCACCTGCAGTGGGCGAGCAGTACTTC. This chain joins TRBV18 and TRBJ2-7; unclear D gene. V gave up 3 bases and J gave up 6 bases, with 9 bases separating them. The CDR3 is 12 residues long. CDR1 is KGHSH and CDR2 is LQKENI in the germline V gene.

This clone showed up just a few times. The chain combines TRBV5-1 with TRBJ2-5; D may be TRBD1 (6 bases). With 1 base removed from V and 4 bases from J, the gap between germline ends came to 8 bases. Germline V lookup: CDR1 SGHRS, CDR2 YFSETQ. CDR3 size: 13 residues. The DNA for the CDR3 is TGCGCCAGCAGCTTGAAAGGGGGAGAGACCCAGTACTTC. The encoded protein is CASSLKGGETQYF.

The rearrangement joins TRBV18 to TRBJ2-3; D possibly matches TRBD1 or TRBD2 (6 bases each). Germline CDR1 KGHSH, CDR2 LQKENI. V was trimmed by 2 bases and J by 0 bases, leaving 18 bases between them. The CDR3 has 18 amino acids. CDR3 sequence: CASSPTPPQGTSTDTQYF. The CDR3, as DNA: TGTGCCAGCTCACCAACCCCCCCGCAGGGGACTAGCACAGATACGCAGTATTTT.